Sequencing of this T cell receptor beta chain was carried out in a study of blood T cell repertoires in COVID-19 (dated by TCRdb to about 2020). A note on the overall study: Samples covering the acute and convalescent phases of COVID-19 were provided by collaborators in the United States, Italy and Spain. Nearly every sample came with metadata listing a de-identified subject ID, COVID-19 status, age in years and sex. The repertoires were released in a freely available public database intended as a resource for research on the immune response to SARS-CoV-2. The material from the prospective study consisted of cDNA or gDNA derived from T cells, B-cell-depleted T cells, or PBMCs. The samples were drawn from the first 160 participants of the ongoing ImmuneRACE study and from roughly 1,300 subjects provided by 6 global collaborators. The dataset comprised deeply sampled blood TCRbeta repertoires from subjects exposed to, actively infected with, or recovered from COVID-19. Where available, HLA class I and class II types were taken from metadata supplied by the sample provider and were not determined by assay-based typing.

Whole blood was collected in K2EDTA tubes by collaborating institutions according to the institutions' own protocols. For TCRbeta analysis, collaborators shipped samples as frozen whole blood, isolated PBMCs, or DNA extracted from either of those sample types. Broader findings and caveats from the paper: The quantity of clinical and demographic metadata differed by source and by participant and was supplied without curation.

TCRbeta CDR3 regions were amplified from genomic DNA using the immunoSEQ Assay, a bias-controlled multiplex PCR. Per the source publication's procedure: The number of nucleated cells in each sample was estimated from the amplification of reference gene primers within the assay. Sequence reads were collapsed and filtered to measure the absolute abundance of every unique TCRbeta CDR3 rearrangement. For each sample, productive Simpson clonality was calculated as the square root of Simpson's diversity index over productive rearrangements. Imported from immuneACCESS, the table was reduced by TCRdb to in-frame sequences with V and J called. These copies leave out some clones; in studies compared against another copy, an unresolved V gene accounts for under half, and the cause of the remainder is not known. V, J and clone size reflect that table, while D and trimming were determined from the DNA. This sample gives about 100,000 clones in total; more than 65% of them show up just once. The ten most abundant clones make up less than 35% of the sample.

CDR1 and CDR2, per the germline V gene (reference sequence), are MNHNY and SVGAGI. Spanning cysteine to phenylalanine, the CDR3 consists of 13 amino acids. The sequence is cut down to CDR3 DNA, 39 bases in frame from base 1. Trimming takes 6 bases from V and 1 base from J, and the germline ends sit 7 bases apart. Comments on this clone: What this receptor recognizes is not known. The input lacks base qualities; no much larger clone sits a single base away.

The chain joins TRBV6-6 to TRBJ2-1; perhaps TRBD2 is the D gene, with 5 bases matching. The clonotype was recovered from a man aged 65 to 79 with active or convalescent COVID-19. The sequenced sample consisted of peripheral blood. CDR3 reads: CASRDFSYNEQFF. The DNA sequence is TGTGCCAGCAGGGACTTTTCCTACAATGAGCAGTTCTTC.